Here is one T cell receptor beta chain with its context. The target antigen is unknown. The sample is drawn from a study of cytomegalovirus exposure and HLA in healthy donors. The study, taken as a whole, reports: A classifier reportedly called cytomegalovirus status with high sensitivity and specificity. It has been reported that TCR beta sequences accurately predicted the HLA-A and HLA-B alleles of most subjects. Some TCR beta chains (over 150 of them) were listed as cytomegalovirus-associated.

PCR amplification relied on 60 Vbeta primers (plus 13 Jbeta primers). TCRdb's table, derived via immunoSEQ multiplex PCR, lists solely in-frame clones and lacks some. Of over 200,000 clones in the sample, around 80% are singletons; the top ten hold 0.5% to 0.7%. The sequencing input was PBMCs. The sequence was collected from a middle-aged woman in good health and CMV-seronegative.

As DNA, the CDR3 is TGTGCCAGCAGTTCCCCCCGTCTCAGCGCCTACGAGCAGTACTTC. Translated, it gives CASSSPRLSAYEQYF. The chain links TRBV27 to TRBJ2-7; D is undetermined. The V end was cut by 4 bases, the J end by 2 bases, with 15 bases between. The CDR3 runs to 15 residues. Germline-derived CDR1 and CDR2 are MNHEY and SMNVEV (reference sequence).